The sequence of this T cell receptor beta chain was determined in a study of low-dose radiotherapy and immunotherapy resistance in tumors. Looking at the study overall: Cohort 1 was given 0.5 Gy per fraction every 2 weeks, for 6.5 Gy total. Cyclophosphamide went in intravenously at 200 mg/m2 every two weeks, one day before radiation and immunotherapy.

This clonotype was seen many times. Regarding time point: before trial treatment. Treatment combined nivolumab, ipilimumab, aspirin, low-dose cyclophosphamide and low-dose radiotherapy in a dose-escalation trial. Alpha and beta chains were covered, as first-strand cDNA relied on TRAV- and TRBV-specific primers. With a V-primer adapter and a constant-region primer, TCRs were amplified for around 20 PCR cycles. TCRdb called the reads again in MiXCR, with one record for every CDR3 protein. The sample shows 70,000 to 90,000 distinct CDR3 sequences, 18% of them seen only once. This CDR3 spans 13 amino acids. CDR1 is PRHDT and CDR2 is FYEKMQ in the germline V gene (reference sequence). The V end was cut by 5 bases, the J end by 4 bases, with 8 bases between.

This sequence was found in a male donor with prostate cancer. The chain has TRBV13 and TRBJ2-2; D is uncertain. This material consisted of PBMCs, taken before treatment. The CDR3 nucleotides read TGTGCCAGCAGCCCACGCATCACCGGGGAGCTGTTTTTT. It translates to CASSPRITGELFF.